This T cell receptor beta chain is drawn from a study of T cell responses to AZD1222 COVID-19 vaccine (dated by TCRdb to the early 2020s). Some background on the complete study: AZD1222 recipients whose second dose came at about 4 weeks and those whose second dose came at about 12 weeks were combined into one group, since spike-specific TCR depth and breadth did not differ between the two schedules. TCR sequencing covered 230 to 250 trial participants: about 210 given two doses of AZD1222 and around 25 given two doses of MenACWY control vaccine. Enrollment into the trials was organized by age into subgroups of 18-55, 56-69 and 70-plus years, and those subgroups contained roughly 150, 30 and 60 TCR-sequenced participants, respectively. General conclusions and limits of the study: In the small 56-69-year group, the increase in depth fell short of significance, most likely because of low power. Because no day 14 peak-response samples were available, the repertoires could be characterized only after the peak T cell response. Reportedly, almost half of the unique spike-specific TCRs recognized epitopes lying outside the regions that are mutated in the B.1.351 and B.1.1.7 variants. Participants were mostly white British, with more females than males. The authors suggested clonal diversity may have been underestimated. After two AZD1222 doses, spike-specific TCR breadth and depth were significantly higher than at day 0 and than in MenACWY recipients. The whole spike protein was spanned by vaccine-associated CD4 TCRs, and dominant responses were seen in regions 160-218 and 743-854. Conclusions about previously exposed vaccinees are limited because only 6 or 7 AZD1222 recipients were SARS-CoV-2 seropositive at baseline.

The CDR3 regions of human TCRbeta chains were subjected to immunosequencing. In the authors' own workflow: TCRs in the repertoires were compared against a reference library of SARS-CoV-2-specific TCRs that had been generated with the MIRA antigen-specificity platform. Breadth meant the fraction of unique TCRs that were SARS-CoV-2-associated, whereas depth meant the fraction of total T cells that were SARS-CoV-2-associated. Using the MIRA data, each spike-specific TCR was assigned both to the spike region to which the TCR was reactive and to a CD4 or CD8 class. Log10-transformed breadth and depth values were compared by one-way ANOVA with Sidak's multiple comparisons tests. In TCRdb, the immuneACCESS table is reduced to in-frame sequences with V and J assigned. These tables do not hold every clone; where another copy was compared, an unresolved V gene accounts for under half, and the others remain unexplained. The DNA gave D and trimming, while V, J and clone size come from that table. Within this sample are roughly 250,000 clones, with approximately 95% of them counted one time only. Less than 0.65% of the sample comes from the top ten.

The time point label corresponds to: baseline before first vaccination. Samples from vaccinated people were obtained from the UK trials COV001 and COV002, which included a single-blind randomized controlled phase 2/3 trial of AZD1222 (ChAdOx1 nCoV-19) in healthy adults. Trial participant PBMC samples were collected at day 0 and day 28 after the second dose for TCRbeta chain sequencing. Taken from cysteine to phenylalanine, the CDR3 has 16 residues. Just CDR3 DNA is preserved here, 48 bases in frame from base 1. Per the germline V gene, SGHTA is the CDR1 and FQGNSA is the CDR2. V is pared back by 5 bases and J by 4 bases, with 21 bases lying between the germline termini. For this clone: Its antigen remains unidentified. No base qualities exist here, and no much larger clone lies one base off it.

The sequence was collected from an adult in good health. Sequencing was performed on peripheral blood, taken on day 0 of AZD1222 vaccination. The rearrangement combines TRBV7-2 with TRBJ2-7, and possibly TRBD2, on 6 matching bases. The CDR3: CASSLPTADYRYEQYF. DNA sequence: TGTGCCAGCAGCCTTCCGACGGCGGACTACCGGTACGAGCAGTACTTC.